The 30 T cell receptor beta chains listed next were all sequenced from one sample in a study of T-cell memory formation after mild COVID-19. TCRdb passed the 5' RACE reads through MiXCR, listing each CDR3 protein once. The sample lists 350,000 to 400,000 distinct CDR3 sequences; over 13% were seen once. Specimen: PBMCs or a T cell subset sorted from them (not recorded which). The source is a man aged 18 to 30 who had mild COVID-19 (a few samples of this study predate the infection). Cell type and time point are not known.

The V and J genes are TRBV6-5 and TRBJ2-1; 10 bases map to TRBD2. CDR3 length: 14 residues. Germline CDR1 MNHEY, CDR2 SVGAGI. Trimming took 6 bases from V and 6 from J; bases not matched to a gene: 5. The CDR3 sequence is CASSPAGGPNEQFF. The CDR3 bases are TGTGCCAGCAGCCCAGCGGGGGGGCCCAATGAGCAGTTCTTC.

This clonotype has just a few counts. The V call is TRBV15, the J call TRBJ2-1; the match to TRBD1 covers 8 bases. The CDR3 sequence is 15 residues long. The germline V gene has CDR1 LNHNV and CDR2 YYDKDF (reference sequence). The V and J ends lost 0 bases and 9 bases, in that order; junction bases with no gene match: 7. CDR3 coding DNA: TGTGCCACCAGCAGAGATTCACAGGGGGGCGGTGAGCAGTTCTTC. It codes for CATSRDSQGGGEQFF.

Here the CDR3 DNA reads TGCGCCAGCAGCCAAGAGCAATACAGGGTGTTCACAGATACGCAGTATTTT. It is translated as CASSQEQYRVFTDTQYF. The V gene is TRBV4-1, the J gene TRBJ2-3; D may be TRBD1 (6 bases). V was pared by 0 bases and J by 2 bases, with 15 bases between. The germline gives CDR1 MGHRA, CDR2 YSYEKL. This CDR3 contains 17 residues.

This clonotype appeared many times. CDR3 amino acids: CASRDPYTGELFF. For the CDR3, the DNA is TGTGCCAGCAGGGACCCTTACACCGGGGAGCTGTTTTTT. The chain links TRBV6-2 or TRBV6-3 to TRBJ2-2; D ambiguous. CDR1 and CDR2 (germline): MNHEY, SVGEGT. Between the trimmed V and J ends, which lost 6 bases and 3 bases, there was a span of 8 bases. The CDR3 loop spans 13 amino acids.

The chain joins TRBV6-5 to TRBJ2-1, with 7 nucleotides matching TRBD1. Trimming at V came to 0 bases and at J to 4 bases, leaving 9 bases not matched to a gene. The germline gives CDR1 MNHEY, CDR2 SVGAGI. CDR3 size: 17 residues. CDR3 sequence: CASSYSNVAGGYNEQFF. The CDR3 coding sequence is TGTGCCAGCAGTTACTCGAATGTGGCAGGGGGATACAATGAGCAGTTCTTC.

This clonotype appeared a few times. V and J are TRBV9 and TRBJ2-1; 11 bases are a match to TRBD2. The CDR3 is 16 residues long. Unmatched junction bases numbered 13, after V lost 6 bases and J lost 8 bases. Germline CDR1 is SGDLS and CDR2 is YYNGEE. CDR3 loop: CASTPAFSGGAYEQFF. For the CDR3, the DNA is TGTGCCAGCACCCCGGCCTTTAGCGGGGGGGCCTATGAGCAGTTCTTC.

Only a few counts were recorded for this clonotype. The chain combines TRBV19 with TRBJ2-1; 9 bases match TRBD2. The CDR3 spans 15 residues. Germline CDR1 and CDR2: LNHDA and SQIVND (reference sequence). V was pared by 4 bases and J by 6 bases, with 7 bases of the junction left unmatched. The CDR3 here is CASSTRGLARNEQFF. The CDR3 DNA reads TGTGCCAGTAGTACCCGAGGACTAGCGCGCAATGAGCAGTTCTTC.

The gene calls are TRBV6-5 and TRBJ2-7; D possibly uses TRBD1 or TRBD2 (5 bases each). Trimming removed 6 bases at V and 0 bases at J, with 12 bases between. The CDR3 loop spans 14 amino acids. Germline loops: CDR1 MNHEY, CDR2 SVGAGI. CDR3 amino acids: CASRWGSSSYEQYF. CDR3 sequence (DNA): TGTGCCAGCAGGTGGGGGTCTAGCTCCTACGAGCAGTACTTC.

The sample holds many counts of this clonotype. The CDR3 region is CASSFQLTGGQETQYF. For the CDR3, the DNA is TGCGCCAGCAGCTTCCAACTGACAGGGGGCCAAGAGACCCAGTACTTC. The rearrangement joins TRBV5-1 to TRBJ2-5; TRBD1 matches at 9 bases. This CDR3 has 16 amino acids. V lost 2 bases to trimming and J lost 1 base; unmatched junction nucleotides: 6. The germline gives CDR1 SGHRS, CDR2 YFSETQ.

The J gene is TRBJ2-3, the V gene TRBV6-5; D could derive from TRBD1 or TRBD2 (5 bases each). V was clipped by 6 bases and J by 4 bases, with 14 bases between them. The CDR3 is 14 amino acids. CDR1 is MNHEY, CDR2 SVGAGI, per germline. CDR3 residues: CASSASRDADTQYF. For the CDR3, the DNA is TGTGCCAGCAGCGCCAGTAGGGACGCAGATACGCAGTATTTT.

CDR3 in amino acids: CASSYSIGAQHF. For the CDR3, the DNA is TGTGCCAGCAGTTACTCTATTGGAGCCCAGCATTTT. This chain links TRBV6-2 or TRBV6-3 with TRBJ1-5; no reliable D call. Trimming removed 0 bases at V and 11 bases at J, with 8 bases between. The germline V gene encodes CDR1 MNHEY and CDR2 SVGEGT. CDR3 size: 12 residues.

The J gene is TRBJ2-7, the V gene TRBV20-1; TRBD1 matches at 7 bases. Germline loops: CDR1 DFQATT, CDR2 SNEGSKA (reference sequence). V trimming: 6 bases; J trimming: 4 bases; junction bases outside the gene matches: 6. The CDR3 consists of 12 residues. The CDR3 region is CSAKGTDYEQYV. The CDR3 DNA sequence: TGCAGTGCCAAGGGGACAGATTACGAGCAGTACGTC.

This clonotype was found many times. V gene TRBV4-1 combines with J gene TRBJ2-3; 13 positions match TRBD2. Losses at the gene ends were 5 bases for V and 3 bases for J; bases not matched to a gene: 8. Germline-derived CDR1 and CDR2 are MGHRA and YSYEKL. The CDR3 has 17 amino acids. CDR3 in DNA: TGCGCCAGCAGCTCATTGACTAGCGGGGGGCGAACAGATACGCAGTATTTT. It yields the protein CASSSLTSGGRTDTQYF.

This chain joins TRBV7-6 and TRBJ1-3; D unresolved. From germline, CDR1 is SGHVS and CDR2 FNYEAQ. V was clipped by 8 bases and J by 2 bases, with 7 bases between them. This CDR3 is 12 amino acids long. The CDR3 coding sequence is TGTGCCAGCGGGGATCCTGGAAACACCATATATTTT. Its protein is CASGDPGNTIYF.

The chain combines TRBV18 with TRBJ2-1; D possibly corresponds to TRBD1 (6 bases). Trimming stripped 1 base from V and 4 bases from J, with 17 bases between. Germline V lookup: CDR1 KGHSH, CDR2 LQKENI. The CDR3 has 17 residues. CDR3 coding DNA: TGTGCCAGCTCACCACATTCGGGCAGGGGCGCTTACAATGAGCAGTTCTTC. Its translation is CASSPHSGRGAYNEQFF.

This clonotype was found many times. This CDR3 reads CASSSWGNEQFF. The CDR3 DNA reads as TGTGCCAGCAGCTCCTGGGGCAATGAGCAGTTCTTC. The V call is TRBV5-8, the J call TRBJ2-1; D is unclear. CDR3 length: 12 residues. Trimming took off 3 bases at V and 6 bases at J, with 7 bases between the two ends. The germline V gene has CDR1 SGHTS and CDR2 YDEGEE.

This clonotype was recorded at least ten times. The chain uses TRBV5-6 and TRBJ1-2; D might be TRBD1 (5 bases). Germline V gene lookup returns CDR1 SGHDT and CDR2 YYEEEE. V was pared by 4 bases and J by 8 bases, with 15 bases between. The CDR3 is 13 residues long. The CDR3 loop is CASSLGGVMGYTF. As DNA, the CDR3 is TGTGCCAGCAGCCTTGGGGGAGTAATGGGCTACACCTTC.

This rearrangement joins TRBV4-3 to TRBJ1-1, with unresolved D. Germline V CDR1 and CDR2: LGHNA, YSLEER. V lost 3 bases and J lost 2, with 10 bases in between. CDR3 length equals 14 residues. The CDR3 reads CASSHSDENTEAFF. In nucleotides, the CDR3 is TGCGCCAGCAGCCACTCAGATGAAAACACTGAAGCTTTCTTT.

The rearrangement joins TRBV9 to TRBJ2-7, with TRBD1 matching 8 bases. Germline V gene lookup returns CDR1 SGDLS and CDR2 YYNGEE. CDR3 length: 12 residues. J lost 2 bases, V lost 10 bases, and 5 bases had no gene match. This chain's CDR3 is CAGDRGPYEQYV. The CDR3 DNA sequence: TGTGCCGGAGACAGGGGTCCCTACGAGCAGTACGTC.

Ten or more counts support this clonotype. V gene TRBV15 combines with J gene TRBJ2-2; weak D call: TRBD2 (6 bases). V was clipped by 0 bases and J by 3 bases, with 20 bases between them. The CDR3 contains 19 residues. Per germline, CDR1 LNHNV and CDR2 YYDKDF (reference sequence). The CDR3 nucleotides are TGTGCCACCAGCAGAGATTACGTCCCGTCCGGGGGAGACACCGGGGAGCTGTTTTTT. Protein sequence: CATSRDYVPSGGDTGELFF.

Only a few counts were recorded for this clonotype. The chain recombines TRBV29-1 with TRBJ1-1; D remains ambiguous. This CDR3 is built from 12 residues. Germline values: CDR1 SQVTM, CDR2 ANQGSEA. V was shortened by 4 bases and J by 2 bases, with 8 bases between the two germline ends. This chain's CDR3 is CSVGGVNTEAFF. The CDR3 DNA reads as TGCAGCGTTGGTGGGGTCAACACTGAAGCTTTCTTT.

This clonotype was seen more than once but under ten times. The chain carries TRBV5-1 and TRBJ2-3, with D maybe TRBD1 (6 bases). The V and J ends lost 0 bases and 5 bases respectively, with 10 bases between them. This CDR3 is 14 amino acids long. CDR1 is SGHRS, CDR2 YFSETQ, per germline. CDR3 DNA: TGCGCCAGCAGCTTGGTACAGGGATTAGATACGCAGTATTTT. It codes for CASSLVQGLDTQYF.

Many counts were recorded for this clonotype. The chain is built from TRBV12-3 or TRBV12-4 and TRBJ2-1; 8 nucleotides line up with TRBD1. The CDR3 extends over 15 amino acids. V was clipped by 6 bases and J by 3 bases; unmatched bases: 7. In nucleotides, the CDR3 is TGTGCCAGCAGGTCCTCAGGGGGCTACTACAATGAGCAGTTCTTC. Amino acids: CASRSSGGYYNEQFF.

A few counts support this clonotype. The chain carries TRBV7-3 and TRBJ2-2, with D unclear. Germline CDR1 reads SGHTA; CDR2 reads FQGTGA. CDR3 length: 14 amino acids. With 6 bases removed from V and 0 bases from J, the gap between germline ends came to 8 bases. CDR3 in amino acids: CASSPRSNTGELFF. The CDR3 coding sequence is TGTGCCAGCAGTCCTCGGTCGAACACCGGGGAGCTGTTTTTT.

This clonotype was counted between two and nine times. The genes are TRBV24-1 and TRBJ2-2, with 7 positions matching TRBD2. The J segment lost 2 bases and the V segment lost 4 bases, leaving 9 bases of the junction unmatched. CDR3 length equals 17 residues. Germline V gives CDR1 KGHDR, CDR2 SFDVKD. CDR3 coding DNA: TGTGCCACCAGTGACCGGGACTACCCCTCCAACACCGGGGAGCTGTTTTTT. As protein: CATSDRDYPSNTGELFF.

The CDR3 region has the DNA TGCGCCAGCAGCCCCTTGCTGAGACCTTATGGCTACACCTTC. This codes for CASSPLLRPYGYTF. The genes are TRBV4-1 and TRBJ1-2, with D unclear. The CDR3 runs 14 residues. Trimming cost V 4 bases and J 5 bases, with 14 bases left between them. Germline lookup yields CDR1 MGHRA and CDR2 YSYEKL.

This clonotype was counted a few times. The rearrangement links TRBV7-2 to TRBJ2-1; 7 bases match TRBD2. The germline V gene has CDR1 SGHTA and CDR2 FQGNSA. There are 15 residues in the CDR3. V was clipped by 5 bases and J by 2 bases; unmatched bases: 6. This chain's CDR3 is CASSLGGSPYNEQFF. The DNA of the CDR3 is TGTGCCAGCAGCCTCGGGGGGAGCCCCTACAATGAGCAGTTCTTC.

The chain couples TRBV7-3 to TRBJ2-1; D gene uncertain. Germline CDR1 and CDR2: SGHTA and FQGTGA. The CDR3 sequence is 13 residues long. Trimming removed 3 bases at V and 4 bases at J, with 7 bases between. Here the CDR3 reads CASSFAPYNEQFF. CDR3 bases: TGTGCCAGCAGCTTTGCTCCGTACAATGAGCAGTTCTTC.

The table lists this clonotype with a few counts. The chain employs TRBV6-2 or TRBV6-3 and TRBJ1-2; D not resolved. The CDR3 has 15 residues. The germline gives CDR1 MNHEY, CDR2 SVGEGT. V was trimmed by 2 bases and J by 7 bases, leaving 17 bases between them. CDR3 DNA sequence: TGTGCCAGCAGTTACGCGGGAGAGGGAAAAGGTGGCTACACCTTC. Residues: CASSYAGEGKGGYTF.

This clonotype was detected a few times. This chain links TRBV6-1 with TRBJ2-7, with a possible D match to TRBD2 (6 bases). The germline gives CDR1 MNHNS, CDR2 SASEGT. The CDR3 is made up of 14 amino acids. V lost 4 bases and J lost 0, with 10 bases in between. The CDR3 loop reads CASSAGTYSYEQYF. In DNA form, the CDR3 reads TGTGCCAGCAGTGCCGGGACTTACTCCTACGAGCAGTACTTC.